This record looks at one T cell receptor (beta chain) sequence and its context. This entry is derived from a study of blood T cell repertoires in COVID-19. At the level of the study: Acute and convalescent COVID-19 samples came from the United States, Italy and Spain. In each case, the material was cDNA or gDNA derived from T cells, B-cell-depleted T cells, or PBMCs.

Source study methods: The assay estimated nucleated cells by amplifying reference gene primers. The data were produced by immunoSEQ multiplex PCR, yet TCRdb's version contains in-frame clones alone and is incomplete. V and J calls and clone size are as listed in that table; D and trimming were resolved from the DNA. The sample has 200,000 to 250,000 clones, roughly 82% seen once. This clonotype was sampled from a man aged 80 or over with acute or convalescent COVID-19. The specimen sequenced was peripheral blood.

CDR3 in DNA: TGTGCCAGCAGCCAAGATCCCTGGGGGGATCAGCCCCAGCATTTT. This encodes CASSQDPWGDQPQHF. V usage is TRBV3-1 (or the pseudogene TRBV3-2) and J usage is TRBJ1-5; possibly TRBD1 for D (5 bases). Per germline, CDR1 LGHDT and CDR2 YNNKEL (reference sequence). The CDR3 runs 15 residues. Trimming cost V 0 bases and J 5 bases, with 11 bases left between them.